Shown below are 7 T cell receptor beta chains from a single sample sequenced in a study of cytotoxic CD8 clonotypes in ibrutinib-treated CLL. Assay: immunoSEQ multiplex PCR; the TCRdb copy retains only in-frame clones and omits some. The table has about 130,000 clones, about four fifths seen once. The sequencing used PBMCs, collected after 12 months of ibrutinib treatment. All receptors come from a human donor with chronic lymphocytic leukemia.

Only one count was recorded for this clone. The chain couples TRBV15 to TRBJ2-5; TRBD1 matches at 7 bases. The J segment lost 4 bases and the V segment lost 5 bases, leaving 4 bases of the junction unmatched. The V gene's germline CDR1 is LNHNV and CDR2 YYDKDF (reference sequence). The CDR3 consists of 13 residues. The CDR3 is CATSPTGPETQYF. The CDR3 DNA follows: TGTGCCACCAGCCCGACAGGGCCAGAGACCCAGTACTTC.

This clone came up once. DNA of the CDR3: TGTGCCATCAGTGAATCCAGGGGGGTTAACACTGAAGCTTTCTTT. Translation: CAISESRGVNTEAFF. V gene TRBV10-3 combines with J gene TRBJ1-1; 7 bases match TRBD1. In germline, CDR1 is ENHRY, CDR2 SYGVKD. Trimming at V came to 3 bases and at J to 2 bases, leaving 6 bases not matched to a gene. The CDR3 extends over 15 amino acids.

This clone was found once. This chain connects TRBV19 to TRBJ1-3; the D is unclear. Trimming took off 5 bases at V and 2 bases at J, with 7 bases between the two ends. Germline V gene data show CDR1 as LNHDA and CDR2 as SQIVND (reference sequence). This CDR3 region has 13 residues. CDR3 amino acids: CASSHKTGNTIYF. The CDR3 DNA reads TGTGCCAGTAGTCACAAAACTGGAAACACCATATATTTT.

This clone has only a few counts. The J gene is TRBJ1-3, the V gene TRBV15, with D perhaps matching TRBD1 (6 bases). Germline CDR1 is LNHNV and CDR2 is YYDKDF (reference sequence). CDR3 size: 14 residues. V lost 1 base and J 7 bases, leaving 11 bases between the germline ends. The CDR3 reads CATSRGGQSNTIYF. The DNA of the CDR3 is TGTGCCACCAGCAGAGGGGGGCAAAGTAACACCATATATTTT.

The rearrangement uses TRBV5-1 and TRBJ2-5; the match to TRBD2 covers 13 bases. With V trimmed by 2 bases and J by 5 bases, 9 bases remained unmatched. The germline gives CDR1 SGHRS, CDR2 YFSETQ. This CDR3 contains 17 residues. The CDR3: CASSFGLAGEAWETQYF. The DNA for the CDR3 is TGCGCCAGCAGCTTCGGACTAGCGGGAGAGGCTTGGGAGACCCAGTACTTC.

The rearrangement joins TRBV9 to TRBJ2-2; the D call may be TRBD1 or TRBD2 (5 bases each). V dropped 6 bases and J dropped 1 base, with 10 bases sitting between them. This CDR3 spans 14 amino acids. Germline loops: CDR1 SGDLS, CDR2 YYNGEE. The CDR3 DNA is TGTGCCAGCATGGGGGAGTGGAACACCGGGGAGCTGTTTTTT. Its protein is CASMGEWNTGELFF.

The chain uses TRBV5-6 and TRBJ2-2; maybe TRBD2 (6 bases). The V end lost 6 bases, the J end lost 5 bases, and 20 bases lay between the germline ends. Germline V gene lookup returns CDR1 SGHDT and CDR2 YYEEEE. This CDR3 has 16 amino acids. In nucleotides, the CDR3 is TGTGCCAGCACTTACCGGTGGGGGGATCGAACCGGGGAGCTGTTTTTT. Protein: CASTYRWGDRTGELFF. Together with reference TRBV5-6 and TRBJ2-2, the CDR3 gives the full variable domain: DAGVTQSPTHLIKTRGQQVTLRCSPKSGHDTVSWYQQALGQGPQFIFQYYEEEERQRGNFPDRFSGHQFPNYSSELNVNALLLGDSALYLCASTYRWGDRTGELFFGEGSRLTVL.